This T cell receptor (beta chain) was recovered during a study of T cell responses to AZD1222 COVID-19 vaccine. Data came from immunoSEQ multiplex PCR; TCRdb stores just in-frame clones and leaves some out. The sample lists tens of thousands of clones, approximately 86% seen once, with 6.8% in the top ten. Comment on this clone: The antigen remains undetermined.

CDR1 is GTSNPN and CDR2 is SVGIG in the germline V gene (reference sequence). V was clipped by 0 bases and J by 4 bases, with 4 bases between them. This CDR3 is built from 11 residues. General observations from the study: Donors were largely white British and mainly female; clonal diversity was possibly underestimated.

This clonotype was obtained from an adult in good health. V and J are TRBV30 and TRBJ2-7; no firm D call. This material consisted of peripheral blood, taken on day 0 of AZD1222 vaccination. The CDR3: CAWSVQYEQYF. The CDR3 DNA reads as TGTGCCTGGAGTGTACAATACGAGCAGTACTTC.